The 8 T cell receptor beta chains below were found in one sample sequenced in a study of T cell responses to AZD1222 COVID-19 vaccine (dated by TCRdb to the early 2020s). Library preparation employed the immunoSEQ multiplex PCR assay. TCRdb stores this immuneACCESS table with in-frame sequences only. Part of the clones is absent; in the studies checked, under half of the shortfall reflects unresolved V genes, and no reason is known for the rest. In this sample the table shows roughly 70,000 clones, 70% to 90% of which occur a single time. The ten most abundant clones make up 1.3% of the sample. Read against the paper, the sample's time point label means: about 28 days (+/-7) after the second vaccine dose. The material was peripheral blood, obtained 28 days after the second AZD1222 dose. The receptors originated from an adult who received the AZD1222 COVID-19 vaccine.

The V gene is TRBV19, the J gene TRBJ1-4, with unresolved D. CDR1 is LNHDA, CDR2 SQIVND, per germline (reference sequence). The CDR3 has 14 residues. V was pared by 5 bases and J by 3 bases, with 10 bases between. The CDR3 sequence is CASSVPPANEKLFF. CDR3 DNA: TGTGCCAGTAGTGTCCCGCCGGCTAATGAAAAACTGTTTTTT.

This sequence joins TRBV7-3 and TRBJ1-6, with 8 bases that match TRBD1. V gave up 5 bases and J gave up 4 bases; unmatched junction bases: 4. Germline CDR1 reads SGHTA; CDR2 reads FQGTGA. The length of the CDR3 is 15 residues. The CDR3 DNA sequence: TGTGCCAGCAGCCCGGGGACAGGTTATAATTCACCCCTCCACTTT. This translates into CASSPGTGYNSPLHF. Together with reference TRBV7-3 and TRBJ1-6, the CDR3 gives the full variable domain: GAGVSQTPSNKVTEKGKYVELRCDPISGHTALYWYRQSLGQGPEFLIYFQGTGAADDSGLPNDRFFAVRPEGSVSTLKIQRTERGDSAVYLCASSPGTGYNSPLHFGNGTRLTVT.

The chain carries TRBV5-1 and TRBJ2-5; TRBD1 aligns across 11 bases. Germline V gene lookup returns CDR1 SGHRS and CDR2 YFSETQ. CDR3 size: 18 residues. V shed 4 bases, J shed 1 base, and the junction held 12 bases outside the gene matches. As DNA, the CDR3 is TGCGCCAGCAGCGGAAGGACAGGGGGCAGAGCGGGCCAAGAGACCCAGTACTTC. Translating gives CASSGRTGGRAGQETQYF.

This chain uses TRBV19 with TRBJ2-3; 7 bases fit TRBD1. Germline V gene data show CDR1 as LNHDA and CDR2 as SQIVND (reference sequence). The V and J ends lost 3 bases and 1 base, in that order; junction bases with no gene match: 7. The CDR3 runs to 16 residues. CDR3 amino acids: CASSISTGPGTDTQYF. The CDR3, as DNA: TGTGCCAGTAGTATCTCGACAGGGCCGGGCACAGATACGCAGTATTTT.

A single count supports this clone. This chain connects TRBV11-2 to TRBJ2-1; 12 bases map to TRBD2. The germline gives CDR1 SGHAT, CDR2 FQNNGV. This CDR3 comprises 14 residues. Losses at the gene ends were 5 bases for V and 9 bases for J; bases not matched to a gene: 5. CDR3 region: CASSPGLAGSEQFF. The CDR3 nucleotides read TGTGCCAGCAGCCCCGGACTAGCGGGAAGTGAGCAGTTCTTC.

The chain carries TRBV6-2 or TRBV6-3 and TRBJ1-2; 12 nucleotides agree with TRBD1. V was pared by 2 bases and J by 8 bases, with 6 bases of the junction left unmatched. CDR1 and CDR2 from the germline V gene are MNHEY and SVGEGT. The CDR3 extends over 15 amino acids. The CDR3: CASSYGGQGAFGYTF. The DNA of the CDR3 is TGTGCCAGCAGTTACGGGGGACAGGGGGCTTTCGGCTACACCTTC.

The rearrangement joins TRBV7-9 to TRBJ1-3; D may be TRBD1 (5 bases). There are 15 residues in the CDR3. In germline, CDR1 is SEHNR, CDR2 FQNEAQ (reference sequence). V shed 5 bases and J shed 0 bases, with 11 bases lying between them. The CDR3 region is CASSLDGASGNTIYF. The CDR3 DNA reads TGTGCCAGCAGCCTAGACGGGGCCTCTGGAAACACCATATATTTT.

There are a few counts of this clone. The V gene is TRBV6-5, the J gene TRBJ1-2, with TRBD1 matching over 10 bases. The germline V gene encodes CDR1 MNHEY and CDR2 SVGAGI. CDR3 length equals 14 residues. With V trimmed by 5 bases and J by 7 bases, 7 bases remained unmatched. The CDR3 is CASSRPGQGIGYTF. CDR3 bases: TGTGCCAGCAGTCGACCGGGACAGGGGATTGGCTACACCTTC.